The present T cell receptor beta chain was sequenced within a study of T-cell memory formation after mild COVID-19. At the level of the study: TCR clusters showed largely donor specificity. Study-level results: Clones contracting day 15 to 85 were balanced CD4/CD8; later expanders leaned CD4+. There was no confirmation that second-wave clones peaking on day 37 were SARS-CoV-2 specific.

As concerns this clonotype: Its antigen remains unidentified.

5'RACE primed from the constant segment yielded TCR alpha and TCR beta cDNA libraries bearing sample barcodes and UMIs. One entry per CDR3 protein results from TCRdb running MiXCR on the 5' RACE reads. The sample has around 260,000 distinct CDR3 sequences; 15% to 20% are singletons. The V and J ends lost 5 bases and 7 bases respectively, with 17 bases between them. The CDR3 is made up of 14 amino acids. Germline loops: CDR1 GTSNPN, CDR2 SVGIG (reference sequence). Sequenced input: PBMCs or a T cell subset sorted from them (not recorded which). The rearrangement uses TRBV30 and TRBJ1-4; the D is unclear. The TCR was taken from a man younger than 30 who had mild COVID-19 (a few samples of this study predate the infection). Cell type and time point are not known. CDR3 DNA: TGTGCCTGGGATGAGAGGGAACTATCTGAAAAACTGTTTTTT. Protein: CAWDERELSEKLFF.